This TCR beta chain derives from a study of blood T cells in healthy people across ages. It was with a sample-barcoded 5' primer and a J-beta primer mix that a second PCR of about 6 to 12 cycles was run. TCRdb reanalysed the 5' RACE reads using MiXCR and keeps one entry per CDR3 protein. The sample holds hundreds of thousands of distinct CDR3 sequences; 45% to 65% are singletons and the top ten take 30% to 40%. Germline V gives CDR1 SGHAT, CDR2 FQNNGV. The CDR3 totals 14 residues. V was clipped by 0 bases and J by 3 bases, with 8 bases between them. Study results and caveats: Donor CMV status was unknown, possibly confounding expanded clonotype changes. Total diversity from one million sequenced T cells was likely underestimated.

This clonotype occurred a few times. Antigen: not known. The sequencing sample was made of blood. The TCR sequence derives from a man between 60 and 75 years old in good health. The chain carries TRBV11-2 and TRBJ2-5; no definite D call. Here the CDR3 DNA reads TGTGCCAGCAGCTTAGATCGGTGGGAAGAGACCCAGTACTTC. Amino acid sequence: CASSLDRWEETQYF.